The 14 T cell receptor beta chains in this list originate from one sample, sequenced in a study of OX40 agonist ivuxolimab in advanced cancers. The library came from the immunoSEQ multiplex PCR assay. TCRdb obtained this table from immuneACCESS and retained in-frame rearrangements with V and J assigned. These tables miss some clones; where compared with another copy, unresolved V genes account for less than half of the shortfall, and the remainder is unexplained. The sample contains about 25,000 clones, 65% to 90% of them found a single time. Roughly two fifths of the sample is taken by the ten largest. Sample: CD4+ or CD8+ T cells sorted from blood, taken in a trial of the OX40 agonist ivuxolimab. The receptor source for this set is an adult with an advanced solid tumor such as melanoma, head and neck, liver or kidney cancer.

The V gene is TRBV6-5, the J gene TRBJ2-7; possible D gene TRBD2, 6 bases. The CDR3 has 13 amino acids. V gave up 6 bases and J gave up 1 base, with 10 bases separating them. Germline V gene lookup returns CDR1 MNHEY and CDR2 SVGAGI. The CDR3 reads CASSTGLSYEQYF. The CDR3 DNA follows: TGTGCCAGCAGCACGGGACTTTCCTACGAGCAGTACTTC.

This clone qualifies as hyperexpanded. The CDR3 spells CASAPWVGRRSPLHF. DNA of the CDR3: TGTGCCAGCGCGCCGTGGGTGGGCAGGCGGTCCCCCCTCCACTTT. This rearrangement joins TRBV7-6 to TRBJ1-6, with D unclear. The CDR3 is 15 amino acids. Germline CDR1 is SGHVS and CDR2 is FNYEAQ. V was shortened by 8 bases and J by 13 bases, with 24 bases between the two germline ends.

This chain links TRBV19 with TRBJ2-5; 12 nucleotides agree with TRBD2. The assigned J gene may be wrong: the sequence end matches TRBJ2-7 better. In germline, CDR1 is LNHDA, CDR2 SQIVND (reference sequence). There are 14 residues in the CDR3. CDR3 sequence reads: CATSTSGGSYEQYF. The CDR3 nucleotides read TGTGCCACCTCGACTAGCGGGGGCTCCTACGAGCAGTACTTC.

CDR3 in DNA: TGTGCCAGCAGCGGAACGAGCAATGAGCAGTTCTTC. Protein: CASSGTSNEQFF. The chain combines TRBV27 with TRBJ2-1; D is uncertain. V was shortened by 6 bases and J by 6 bases, with 9 bases between the two germline ends. Per the germline V gene, CDR1 is MNHEY and CDR2 is SMNVEV (reference sequence). This CDR3 contains 12 residues.

The V and J genes are TRBV4-1 and TRBJ2-2; the D is unclear. The CDR3 length is 14 residues. CDR1 MGHRA and CDR2 YSYEKL come from the germline V gene. Trimming cost V 1 base and J 1 base, with 4 bases left between them. CDR3 nucleotide sequence: TGCGCCAGCAGCCAAGCTAAGAACACCGGGGAGCTGTTTTTT. The encoded protein is CASSQAKNTGELFF.

This clone was recorded a few times. V and J are TRBV28 and TRBJ2-7; 7 bases align to TRBD2. The germline V gene encodes CDR1 MDHEN and CDR2 SYDVKM. This CDR3 spans 15 amino acids. V trimming: 6 bases; J trimming: 0 bases; junction bases outside the gene matches: 8. The CDR3 loop reads CASRDTSDSSYEQYF. DNA for the CDR3: TGTGCCAGCAGAGACACTAGCGATAGCTCCTACGAGCAGTACTTC.

The V and J genes are TRBV7-6 and TRBJ2-7; 9 bases map to TRBD1. Germline V lookup: CDR1 SGHVS, CDR2 FNYEAQ. CDR3 length equals 14 residues. V gave up 3 bases and J gave up 5 bases; unmatched junction bases: 5. This CDR3 reads CASSFGTGRNEQYF. DNA of the CDR3: TGTGCCAGCAGCTTTGGGACAGGGAGGAACGAGCAGTACTTC.

This clone was observed once. This rearrangement joins TRBV10-2 to TRBJ2-1, with 7 bases lining up with TRBD2. The CDR3 contains 14 residues. Germline assignment: CDR1 WSHSY and CDR2 SAAADI. Germline trimming cut 6 bases from V and 4 bases from J; bases unmatched to any gene: 6. The CDR3 DNA follows: TGCGCCAGCAGGAGGAGCGGGACTTACAATGAGCAGTTCTTC. Translation: CASRRSGTYNEQFF.

This clone was picked up a small number of times. The gene calls are TRBV4-2 and TRBJ1-5; D is ambiguous. CDR1 is LGHNA and CDR2 is YNFKEQ in the germline V gene. This CDR3 is built from 15 residues. V was shortened by 6 bases and J by 0 bases, with 12 bases between the two germline ends. The DNA of the CDR3 is TGTGCCAGCAGTCCCGGGGAATCTAGCAATCAGCCCCAGCATTTT. This codes for CASSPGESSNQPQHF.

This chain connects TRBV29-1 to TRBJ1-1; D not certain. Germline V gene lookup returns CDR1 SQVTM and CDR2 ANQGSEA. The V gene lost 2 bases and the J gene lost 6 bases, with 7 bases spanning the gap. This CDR3 is 11 amino acids long. CDR3 in amino acids: CSVEFGAEAFF. In nucleotides, the CDR3 is TGCAGCGTTGAATTCGGGGCTGAAGCTTTCTTT.

The V gene is TRBV13, the J gene TRBJ2-3; possibly TRBD2 for D (6 bases). Germline V gene data show CDR1 as PRHDT and CDR2 as FYEKMQ (reference sequence). The CDR3 consists of 15 residues. V lost 2 bases and J 4 bases, leaving 13 bases between the germline ends. CDR3 sequence reads: CASSLTPTSADTQYF. The CDR3 DNA follows: TGTGCCAGCAGCTTAACCCCGACTAGTGCAGATACGCAGTATTTT.

The chain recombines TRBV5-8 with TRBJ2-7; unclear D gene. In germline, CDR1 is SGHTS, CDR2 YDEGEE. The CDR3 runs to 11 residues. The V end lost 0 bases, the J end lost 5 bases, and 3 bases lay between the germline ends. In nucleotides, the CDR3 is TGTGCCAGCAGCTTGGCTAACGAGCAGTACTTC. Encoded protein: CASSLANEQYF.

This chain joins TRBV18 and TRBJ2-5, with TRBD2 matching over 8 bases. Unmatched junction bases numbered 4, after V lost 0 bases and J lost 4 bases. The germline V gene encodes CDR1 KGHSH and CDR2 LQKENI. The CDR3 is made up of 15 amino acids. The CDR3 DNA is TGTGCCAGCTCACCACCAGCGGGAGAGGGAGAGACCCAGTACTTC. Translated, it gives CASSPPAGEGETQYF.

This clone showed up just a few times. The chain employs TRBV28 and TRBJ2-1; TRBD2 aligns across 7 bases. CDR1 MDHEN and CDR2 SYDVKM come from the germline V gene. The CDR3 consists of 14 residues. V lost 8 bases, J lost 9 bases, and 13 bases stayed unmatched. The CDR3 loop is CASRGRGGSLEQFF. The CDR3 DNA reads as TGTGCCAGCCGAGGGAGGGGAGGGTCGCTTGAGCAGTTCTTC.